What follows is one T cell receptor beta chain and its context. What it binds is unknown. This sample was included in a study of spatial heterogeneity in lung cancer. For the study at large: Raw-read counts averaged over ten per unique TCR and UMI combination. Study observations and caveats: How many expanded intratumoral alpha and beta TCRs were present tracked the tumor mutation count, which was a count of nonsynonymous mutations.

As to time point: sample taken at primary tumor resection. Whole RNA, isolated from tumor, nontumor lung or frozen PBMC, was sequenced without prior sorting. TCRdb redid the calling of the 5' RACE reads with MiXCR, one entry per CDR3 protein. The top ten clones hold 39% of a sample with fewer than 13,000 distinct CDR3 sequences, 9.5% to 15% of them seen once. Trimming took 2 bases from V and 9 from J, leaving 8 bases between them. This CDR3 comprises 12 residues. From germline, CDR1 is LGHDT and CDR2 YNNKEL (reference sequence). The sample in question was lung tumor tissue, obtained at surgery. This clonotype originated in a male donor with early-stage non-small cell lung cancer. The chain couples TRBV3-1 to TRBJ2-1; D is uncertain. This chain's CDR3 is CASSQLDGEQFF. For the CDR3, the DNA is TGTGCCAGCAGCCAATTGGATGGTGAGCAGTTCTTC.